Below, one TCR beta chain is given with its context. CDR3 length: 14 residues. Trimming stripped 7 bases from V and 5 bases from J, with 14 bases between. From germline, CDR1 is MDHEN and CDR2 SYDVKM. This sample was taken from a study of blood T cell repertoires in COVID-19. Across the whole study: From T cells, B-cell-depleted T cells, or PBMCs came the material, which was cDNA or gDNA.

Per the original methods: From reference gene primer amplification, estimates of nucleated cell counts were derived. Here immunoSEQ multiplex PCR was the method, and the copy in TCRdb shows in-frame clones only, minus some. V, J and clone size are those of that table, while D and trimming were read from the DNA. The sample records 150,000 to 200,000 clones, nearly 90% being singletons. Source material: peripheral blood. This clonotype was sampled from a man aged 18-30 years who had recovered from COVID-19. This chain connects TRBV28 to TRBJ2-2, with a tentative D call TRBD1 (6 bases). CDR3 in amino acids: CASKIGQGTGELFF. In DNA, the CDR3 is TGTGCCAGCAAAATCGGTCAGGGGACCGGGGAGCTGTTTTTT.